This T cell receptor (beta chain) was identified in a study of naive and memory T cell subsets (dated by TCRdb to the late 2010s). Background for the entire study: Sorted naive and memory T cell subsets from peripheral blood were analyzed in the study using a UMI-based, open-source pipeline for TCR alpha and beta sequencing. The functional CMV T cell responses agreed completely with IgG serology results. RNA was DNase-treated and reverse transcribed with TCR constant-region primers, mostly using SuperScript III. The study at large found these results: In both CD4 and CD8 cells, the Gini index increased while Shannon and inverse Simpson diversity decreased from naive through CM, EM and EMRA. Each clonotype was defined as a single alpha or beta chain sequence rather than as a paired alpha/beta receptor. The abundance of TCRs followed a power law with an exponent that differed between naive and memory subsets yet stayed consistent across the three individuals. A few larger clonotypes were present in naive repertoires, especially CD8 naive repertoires, and these clonotypes were possibly memory cells re-expressing CD45RA. RNA-based TCR counts may be affected by expression changes linked to T cell activation and differentiation. The repertoire findings for the naive and memory subsets could not be validated, as no ground truth was available. Following error correction, more than 90% of naive TCR sequences occurred only once, which made naive abundance distributions much steeper than those of memory subsets.

This clonotype was counted between two and nine times. This clone's antigen is unknown. Base qualities are missing; no much larger clone stands one base away. The method was UMI-ligation and nested PCR. The beta constant-region primer consisted of an equimolar mixture of two oligonucleotides that together covered TRBC1 and TRBC2. Four rounds of PCR were used to amplify ligated cDNA, with nested alpha and beta constant-region primers being used together with the SP2 primer. A single-stranded oligonucleotide carrying the SP2 primer and a 12-nucleotide UMI was ligated to the 3' end of the cDNA by T4 RNA ligase 1. Incubation of the ligation reaction lasted about 20-25 hours at 16 degrees C. PCR2 was typically run as a SYBR Green qPCR and stopped at a predetermined threshold to prevent over-amplification. Every purification after the first one was done using Agencourt AMPure XP magnetic beads. Libraries were quantified by Qubit and checked on a TapeStation, with a main peak expected near 650 bp. Pooled libraries were sequenced on an Illumina MiSeq with v2 2x251 paired-end kits, typically giving roughly 1-2.3 million reads per sample. Each sample's library went into the pool at roughly 4 nM, and about 4.5-7.5% PhiX was added to help with cluster recognition. As for the original processing: Using tag matching that tolerated one base-pair mismatch, Decombinator assigned V and J genes to FASTQ reads that had been processed by Demultiplexor. Collapsinator used UMIs to correct both sequencing errors and frequency errors arising from PCR heterogeneity. CDR3Translator translated TCRs and extracted CDR3s from the conserved cysteine to the FGXG phenylalanine, flagging non-productive sequences. Gini, Shannon entropy and inverse Simpson indices were calculated on repertoires subsampled to equal numbers of UMI-defined TCRs. Within the linear range, a power law was fitted to clonotype abundance distributions using maximum likelihood. On one naive CD8 sample, the pipeline and MIGEC gave similar UMI counts, unique TCR numbers and clonal distributions. In one analysis, naive TCRs also found in any memory subset of the same donor were removed from the naive repertoire. Repertoires were searched for about 7,000 CMV-associated CDR3 sequences compiled from VDJdb and a published dataset. Clones were called with MiXCR by TCRdb after fastp trimmed the public reads at Q25, and only in-frame beta chains were retained. CDR3 protein sequences are deduplicated, and each keeps its most common genes and DNA. The V and J calls, along with clone size, are taken from TCRdb and not from the paper's own processing. The sample yields over 110,000 distinct CDR3 sequences; about 20% were counted once. In total, the top ten clones hold roughly 0.68% of the sample.

From the cysteine through the phenylalanine, the CDR3 covers 18 amino acids. The CDR3 DNA has 54 bases and is translated from base 1. The junction shows trimming of 7 bases on V and 3 bases on J, plus 25 bases between the germline ends. CDR1 and CDR2 were assigned from the germline V gene as SGHTA and FQGNSA. Separate amplification of TCR alpha and beta chain libraries was performed from the second PCR step onward. Donor CMV status was determined by IFNgamma production from CD4+ T cells after overnight stimulation of fresh PBMCs with CMV viral lysate. Using Miltenyi beads, CD4 T cells were first positively selected, and CD8 T cells were then positively selected from the CD4-negative fraction. Cells stained for CD3, CD4, CD8, CD45RA, CD27 and a live/dead dye were sorted on a BD Aria II into four subsets by CD45RA and CD27. Blood was obtained from a few healthy volunteers, and the blood from each volunteer was fractionated into CD4 and CD8 T cells and subsequently into four differentiation subsets. About 110 ml of peripheral blood was drawn per donor, and PBMC were isolated by Ficoll-Paque PLUS density-gradient centrifugation. The sorted cells were lysed in RLT buffer, after which RNA was extracted using a Qiagen RNeasy kit and kept at -80 degrees C.

Sequencing was carried out using naive CD8+ T cells from blood. Taken with the paper, the label for cell subset or site translates to: naive T cells, CD45RA high CD27+. The chain joins TRBV7-2 to TRBJ2-1; a tentative D call is TRBD2 (5 bases match). The receptor's source is a human donor in good health. CDR3 sequence: CASNVPNTERSIYNEQFF. The nucleotide sequence reads as follows: TGTGCCAGCAACGTACCCAATACGGAGCGGTCAATCTACAATGAGCAGTTCTTC.